The following is a T cell receptor (beta chain) sequence with its context. In TCRdb, the RT-PCR reads were re-called with MiXCR into one record per CDR3 protein. The sample shows 490,000 or so distinct CDR3 sequences, under 9% of them seen only once. This sample stems from a study of response to subunit inactivated influenza vaccine. CDR1 and CDR2 (germline): SGHTA, FQGTGA. Trimming stripped 5 bases from V and 2 bases from J, with 11 bases between. The CDR3 sequence is 14 residues long. The TCR sequence derives from a man aged 45-69 years who received an inactivated influenza vaccine. The chain links TRBV7-3 to TRBJ2-3, with unresolved D. Sequenced material: PBMCs from blood, taken about 23 months after vaccination. CDR3: CASSNPGITDTQYF. The CDR3, as DNA: TGTGCCAGCAGCAACCCGGGTATCACAGATACGCAGTATTTT. The variable domain in full, completed from reference TRBV7-3 and TRBJ2-3, reads GAGVSQTPSNKVTEKGKYVELRCDPISGHTALYWYRQSLGQGPEFLIYFQGTGAADDSGLPNDRFFAVRPEGSVSTLKIQRTERGDSAVYLCASSNPGITDTQYFGPGTRLTVL.